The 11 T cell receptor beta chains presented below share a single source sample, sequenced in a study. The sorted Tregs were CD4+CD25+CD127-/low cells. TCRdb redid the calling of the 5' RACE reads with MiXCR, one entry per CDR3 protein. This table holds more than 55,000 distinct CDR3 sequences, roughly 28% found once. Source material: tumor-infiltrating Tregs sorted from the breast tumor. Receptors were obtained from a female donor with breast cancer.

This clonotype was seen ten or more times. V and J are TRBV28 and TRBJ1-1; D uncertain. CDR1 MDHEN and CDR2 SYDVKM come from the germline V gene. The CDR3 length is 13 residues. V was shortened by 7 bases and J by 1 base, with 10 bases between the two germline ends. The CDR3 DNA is TGTGCCAGCACCAGGCCTCAGAACACTGAAGCTTTCTTT. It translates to CASTRPQNTEAFF. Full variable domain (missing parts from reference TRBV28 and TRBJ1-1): DVKVTQSSRYLVKRTGEKVFLECVQDMDHENMFWYRQDPGLGLRLIYFSYDVKMKEKGDIPEGYSVSREKKERFSLILESASTNQTSMYLCASTRPQNTEAFFGQGTRLTVV.

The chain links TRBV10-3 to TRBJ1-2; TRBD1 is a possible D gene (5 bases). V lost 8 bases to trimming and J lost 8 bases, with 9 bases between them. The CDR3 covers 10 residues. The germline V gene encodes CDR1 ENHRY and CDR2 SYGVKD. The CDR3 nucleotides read TGTGCCATCGGGACGGACGGCTACACCTTC. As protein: CAIGTDGYTF.

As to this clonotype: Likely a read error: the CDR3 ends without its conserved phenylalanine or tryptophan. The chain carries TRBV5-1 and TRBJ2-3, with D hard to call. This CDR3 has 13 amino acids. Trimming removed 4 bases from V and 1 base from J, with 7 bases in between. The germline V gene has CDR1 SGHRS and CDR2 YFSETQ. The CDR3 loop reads CASSADRTDTQYC. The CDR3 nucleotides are TGCGCCAGCAGCGCGGATCGCACAGATACGCAGTATTGT.

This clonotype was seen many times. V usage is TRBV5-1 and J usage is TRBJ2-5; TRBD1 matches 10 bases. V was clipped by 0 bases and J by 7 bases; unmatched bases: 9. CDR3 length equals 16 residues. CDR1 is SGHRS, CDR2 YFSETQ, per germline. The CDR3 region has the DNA TGCGCCAGCAGCTTGGGAAGCGGGACAGGGGATGTGACCCAGTACTTC. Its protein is CASSLGSGTGDVTQYF. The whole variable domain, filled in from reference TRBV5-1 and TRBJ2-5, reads KAGVTQTPRYLIKTRGQQVTLSCSPISGHRSVSWYQQTPGQGLQFLFEYFSETQRNKGNFPGRFSGRQFSNSRSEMNVSTLELGDSALYLCASSLGSGTGDVTQYFGPGTRLLVL.

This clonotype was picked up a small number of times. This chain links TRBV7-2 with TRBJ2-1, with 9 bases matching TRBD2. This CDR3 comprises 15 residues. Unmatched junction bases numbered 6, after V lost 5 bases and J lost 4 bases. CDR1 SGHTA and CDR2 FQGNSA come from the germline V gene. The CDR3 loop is CASSQLAGSYNEQFF. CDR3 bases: TGTGCCAGCAGCCAACTAGCGGGCTCTTACAATGAGCAGTTCTTC.

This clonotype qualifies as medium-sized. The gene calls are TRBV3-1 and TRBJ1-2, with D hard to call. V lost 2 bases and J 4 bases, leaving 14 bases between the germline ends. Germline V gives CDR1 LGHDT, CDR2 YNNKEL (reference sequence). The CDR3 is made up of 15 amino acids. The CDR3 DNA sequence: TGTGCCAGCAGCCAAAGTCACCAGCGCCTCTATGGCTACACCTTC. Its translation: CASSQSHQRLYGYTF.

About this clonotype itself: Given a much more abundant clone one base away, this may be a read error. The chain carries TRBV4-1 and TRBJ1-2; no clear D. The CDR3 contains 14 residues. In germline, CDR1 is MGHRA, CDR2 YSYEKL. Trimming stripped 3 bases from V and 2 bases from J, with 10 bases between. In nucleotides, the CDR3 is TGCGCCAGCAGCCATCCGGTGGTAAACTATGGCTACACCTTC. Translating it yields CASSHPVVNYGYTF.

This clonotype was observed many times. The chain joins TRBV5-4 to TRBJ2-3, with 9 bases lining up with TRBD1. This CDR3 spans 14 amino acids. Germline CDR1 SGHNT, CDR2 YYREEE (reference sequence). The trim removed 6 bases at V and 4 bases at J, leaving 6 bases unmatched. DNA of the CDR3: TGTGCCAGCACCAAGGACAGGGGATCAGATACGCAGTATTTT. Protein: CASTKDRGSDTQYF.

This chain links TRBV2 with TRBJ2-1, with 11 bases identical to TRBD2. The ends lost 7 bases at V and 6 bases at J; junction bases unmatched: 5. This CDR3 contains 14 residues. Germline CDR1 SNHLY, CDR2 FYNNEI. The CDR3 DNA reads TGTGCCAGCACCTATAGCGGGAGGGGCAATGAGCAGTTCTTC. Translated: CASTYSGRGNEQFF.

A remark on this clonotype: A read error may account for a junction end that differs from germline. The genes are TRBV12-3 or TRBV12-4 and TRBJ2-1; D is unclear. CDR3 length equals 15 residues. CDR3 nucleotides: TGTGCCGGCAGCCCCTGGGCGGATTCGGACAATGAGCAGTTCTTC. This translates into CAGSPWADSDNEQFF.

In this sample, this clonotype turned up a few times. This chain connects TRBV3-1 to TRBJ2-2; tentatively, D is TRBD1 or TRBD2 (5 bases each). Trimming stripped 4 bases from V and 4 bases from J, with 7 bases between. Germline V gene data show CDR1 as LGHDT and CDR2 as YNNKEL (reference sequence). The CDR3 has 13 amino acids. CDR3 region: CASSPGGTGELFF. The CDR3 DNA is TGTGCCAGCAGCCCTGGGGGCACCGGGGAGCTGTTTTTT. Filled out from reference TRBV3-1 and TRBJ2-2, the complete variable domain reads DTAVSQTPKYLVTQMGNDKSIKCEQNLGHDTMYWYKQDSKKFLKIMFSYNNKELIINETVPNRFSPKSPDKAHLNLHINSLELGDSAVYFCASSPGGTGELFFGEGSRLTVL.